These 27 T cell receptor beta chains were all obtained from the same sample, sequenced in a study of blood T cell repertoires in COVID-19. The table came from immunoSEQ multiplex PCR; TCRdb's copy has only in-frame clones and leaves some out. The sample holds over 45,000 clones, about three quarters seen once. The sample consisted of peripheral blood. Receptors were obtained from a human donor with active or convalescent COVID-19. The donor label of this sample is uncertain.

The chain couples TRBV28 to TRBJ1-2, with D unclear. This CDR3 spans 11 amino acids. Trimming left V 3 bases short and J 8 bases short, with 7 bases between. Germline V lookup: CDR1 MDHEN, CDR2 SYDVKM. The CDR3 coding sequence is TGTGCCAGCAGTTTCGAGGAAGGCTACACCTTC. The encoded protein is CASSFEEGYTF.

The chain combines TRBV19 with TRBJ2-2, with D tentatively TRBD1 (5 bases). The CDR3 extends over 17 amino acids. V lost 4 bases, J lost 2 bases, and 17 bases lay in between. Per germline, CDR1 LNHDA and CDR2 SQIVND (reference sequence). CDR3 sequence reads: CASSRTPGYQNTGELFF. For the CDR3, the DNA is TGTGCCAGTAGTAGGACCCCAGGGTACCAAAACACCGGGGAGCTGTTTTTT.

On this clone itself: Other DNA variants within this sample encode the same CDR3. The J gene is TRBJ2-3, the V gene TRBV5-1; D is perhaps TRBD2 (6 bases). This CDR3 spans 16 amino acids. The germline V gene encodes CDR1 SGHRS and CDR2 YFSETQ. V dropped 0 bases and J dropped 0 bases, with 11 bases sitting between them. As DNA, the CDR3 is TGCGCCAGCAGCTTGGGGGGGACTTCAAGCACAGATACGCAGTATTTT. Translating gives CASSLGGTSSTDTQYF.

This clone was found a few times. V usage is TRBV19 and J usage is TRBJ1-1; D might be TRBD1 (5 bases). Looked up from germline, CDR1 is LNHDA and CDR2 is SQIVND (reference sequence). The CDR3 is made up of 13 amino acids. Trimming took 4 bases from V and 4 from J, leaving 10 bases between them. CDR3 sequence (DNA): TGTGCCAGTAGTAATGGCAGGGTCACTGAAGCTTTCTTT. Translating gives CASSNGRVTEAFF.

The V call is TRBV6-5, the J call TRBJ2-3, with D maybe TRBD1 (6 bases). The CDR3 runs 13 residues. The germline V and J ends were trimmed by 11 bases and 6 bases, with 18 bases remaining between them. CDR1 and CDR2 from the germline V gene are MNHEY and SVGAGI. The CDR3 DNA reads TGTGCCGGATGGGGGCCTCCTTCGGATACGCAGTATTTT. Residues: CAGWGPPSDTQYF.

V gene TRBV7-8 combines with J gene TRBJ1-3; D not certain. Germline V gene sequence: CDR1 SGHVS, CDR2 FQNEAQ. Trimming took off 5 bases at V and 2 bases at J, with 10 bases between the two ends. The length of the CDR3 is 14 residues. CDR3 DNA: TGTGCCAGCAGCCCCGGGTCTACTGGAAACACCATATATTTT. Encoded protein: CASSPGSTGNTIYF.

The chain couples TRBV7-9 to TRBJ1-2, with TRBD1 matching over 9 bases. Germline CDR1 is SEHNR and CDR2 is FQNEAQ (reference sequence). V lost 2 bases, J lost 5 bases, and 9 bases stayed unmatched. This CDR3 contains 16 residues. DNA for the CDR3: TGTGCCAGCAGCTTAAGGGGGGACAGGGATCGGTATGGCTACACCTTC. It encodes CASSLRGDRDRYGYTF. The full variable domain, in which reference TRBV7-9 and TRBJ1-2 provide the parts outside the CDR3, is DTGVSQNPRHKITKRGQNVTFRCDPISEHNRLYWYRQTLGQGPEFLTYFQNEAQLEKSRLLSDRFSAERPKGSFSTLEIQRTEQGDSAMYLCASSLRGDRDRYGYTFGSGTRLTVV.

This chain connects TRBV7-2 to TRBJ2-3, with 7 positions matching TRBD2. Germline-derived CDR1 and CDR2 are SGHTA and FQGNSA. This CDR3 comprises 17 residues. The J segment lost 1 base and the V segment lost 1 base, leaving 8 bases of the junction unmatched. CDR3 bases: TGTGCCAGCAGCTTAGGGGGGGGGACGGCCCGCACAGATACGCAGTATTTT. It codes for CASSLGGGTARTDTQYF.

This clone was detected once. This chain connects TRBV4-3 to TRBJ1-2, with 11 positions matching TRBD1. The CDR3 is made up of 15 amino acids. V lost 7 bases, J lost 5 bases, and 9 bases stayed unmatched. In germline, CDR1 is LGHNA, CDR2 YSLEER. In DNA form, the CDR3 reads TGCGCCAGCAACCCGGGACAGGGGGTTGATTATGGCTACACCTTC. Its protein is CASNPGQGVDYGYTF.

The gene calls are TRBV11-2 and TRBJ2-1, with 7 nucleotides matching TRBD2. The CDR3 is 15 amino acids. CDR1 and CDR2 (germline): SGHAT, FQNNGV. V lost 5 bases and J lost 6; bases outside the gene matches: 10. This CDR3 is CASSPGGAGFNEQFF. The DNA of the CDR3 is TGTGCCAGCAGCCCCGGGGGAGCGGGGTTCAATGAGCAGTTCTTC.

This clone was detected once. The chain carries TRBV6-6 and TRBJ2-7; 11 bases are shared with TRBD2. The CDR3 is made up of 13 amino acids. Germline V gene data show CDR1 as MNHNY and CDR2 as SVGAGI (reference sequence). The trim removed 6 bases at V and 5 bases at J, leaving 3 bases unmatched. CDR3 nucleotide sequence: TGTGCCAGCAGCCAGACTAGCGGGGACGAGCAGTACTTC. Translation: CASSQTSGDEQYF.

V is TRBV13 and J is TRBJ2-3; 7 nucleotides match TRBD2. In germline, CDR1 is PRHDT, CDR2 FYEKMQ (reference sequence). The V gene end was trimmed by 0 bases and the J gene end by 0 bases; junction bases not matched to a gene: 6. The CDR3 runs 17 residues. In DNA form, the CDR3 reads TGTGCCAGCAGCTTAGGCCGGCTAGCGGATAGCACAGATACGCAGTATTTT. It specifies CASSLGRLADSTDTQYF.

The chain uses TRBV5-4 and TRBJ1-2; 9 positions agree with TRBD1. The J segment lost 4 bases and the V segment lost 5 bases, leaving 9 bases of the junction unmatched. There are 15 residues in the CDR3. In germline, CDR1 is SGHNT, CDR2 YYREEE (reference sequence). DNA of the CDR3: TGTGCCAGCAGACATCGACAGGGGGGGTCCTATGGCTACACCTTC. It is translated as CASRHRQGGSYGYTF.

The chain recombines TRBV4-3 with TRBJ1-4, with 7 bases aligning to TRBD1. The germline V gene has CDR1 LGHNA and CDR2 YSLEER. The length of the CDR3 is 15 residues. Losses at the gene ends were 4 bases for V and 4 bases for J; bases not matched to a gene: 6. CDR3 nucleotide sequence: TGCGCCAGCAGCCCCGGACAGGTCCTTAATGAAAAACTGTTTTTT. The encoded protein is CASSPGQVLNEKLFF.

The chain employs TRBV13 and TRBJ2-7; 9 positions agree with TRBD1. The CDR3 runs 14 residues. Germline loops: CDR1 PRHDT, CDR2 FYEKMQ (reference sequence). With V trimmed by 4 bases and J by 5 bases, 6 bases remained unmatched. CDR3 sequence (DNA): TGTGCCAGCAGCTCCAAACAGGGGGCCCACGAGCAGTACTTC. Amino acids: CASSSKQGAHEQYF.

The genes are TRBV4-1 and TRBJ1-2; 9 bases align to TRBD1. The CDR3 sequence is 15 residues long. The germline CDR1 and CDR2 sequences are MGHRA and YSYEKL. V was pared by 4 bases and J by 3 bases, with 6 bases of the junction left unmatched. CDR3 sequence (DNA): TGCGCCAGCAGCCCGTCCGACAGGGGGGACTATGGCTACACCTTC. Translated: CASSPSDRGDYGYTF.

The rearrangement uses TRBV7-2 and TRBJ2-7; no reliable D call. V was shortened by 1 base and J by 3 bases, with 13 bases between the two germline ends. Germline values: CDR1 SGHTA, CDR2 FQGNSA. This CDR3 is 15 amino acids long. CDR3 protein: CASSLVSPGLYEQYF. DNA of the CDR3: TGTGCCAGCAGCTTAGTATCCCCAGGCCTCTACGAGCAGTACTTC.

The chain joins TRBV6-1 to TRBJ2-3; the D is unclear. The CDR3 length is 12 residues. Germline V gene data show CDR1 as MNHNS and CDR2 as SASEGT. V was clipped by 2 bases and J by 6 bases, with 6 bases between them. CDR3 sequence: CASSESRDTQYF. CDR3 in DNA: TGTGCCAGCAGTGAATCTCGGGATACGCAGTATTTT.

The rearrangement links TRBV28 to TRBJ2-7; 7 positions agree with TRBD1. With 11 bases clipped from V and 2 bases from J, the junction kept 6 bases outside the gene matches. CDR3 length equals 12 residues. The germline V gene has CDR1 MDHEN and CDR2 SYDVKM. The CDR3 reads CASRTGAYEQYF. Written as DNA, the CDR3 is TGTGCCTCACGAACAGGGGCCTACGAGCAGTACTTC. The complete variable domain, with remaining parts taken from reference TRBV28 and TRBJ2-7, reads DVKVTQSSRYLVKRTGEKVFLECVQDMDHENMFWYRQDPGLGLRLIYFSYDVKMKEKGDIPEGYSVSREKKERFSLILESASTNQTSMYLCASRTGAYEQYFGPGTRLTVT.

CDR3 in amino acids: CASRPALAGTSGGDTQYF. The CDR3 bases are TGCGCCAGCAGACCCGCTCTGGCCGGGACTAGCGGAGGAGATACGCAGTATTTT. The chain uses TRBV4-1 and TRBJ2-3; the match to TRBD2 covers 11 bases. V lost 6 bases, J lost 5 bases, and 16 bases stayed unmatched. The CDR3 runs to 18 residues. Looked up from germline, CDR1 is MGHRA and CDR2 is YSYEKL.

The gene calls are TRBV5-4 and TRBJ1-4, with 9 bases aligning to TRBD1. This CDR3 has 15 amino acids. CDR1 and CDR2 from the germline V gene are SGHNT and YYREEE (reference sequence). The ends lost 0 bases at V and 3 bases at J; junction bases unmatched: 0. The CDR3 is CASSLGQGANEKLFF. CDR3 DNA sequence: TGTGCCAGCAGCTTGGGACAGGGGGCTAATGAAAAACTGTTTTTT. Full variable domain (outside the CDR3, taken from reference TRBV5-4 and TRBJ1-4): ETGVTQSPTHLIKTRGQQVTLRCSSQSGHNTVSWYQQALGQGPQFIFQYYREEENGRGNFPPRFSGLQFPNYSSELNVNALELDDSALYLCASSLGQGANEKLFFGSGTQLSVL.

The CDR3 spells CASSVNPDRVYEQYF. DNA of the CDR3: TGTGCCAGCAGCGTAAACCCGGACAGGGTTTACGAGCAGTACTTC. V is TRBV9 and J is TRBJ2-7; TRBD1 agrees at 8 bases. The ends lost 1 base at V and 4 bases at J; junction bases unmatched: 7. This CDR3 is 15 amino acids long. Germline V lookup: CDR1 SGDLS, CDR2 YYNGEE. The variable domain in full, completed from reference TRBV9 and TRBJ2-7, reads DSGVTQTPKHLITATGQRVTLRCSPRSGDLSVYWYQQSLDQGLQFLIQYYNGEERAKGNILERFSAQQFPDLHSELNLSSLELGDSALYFCASSVNPDRVYEQYFGPGTRLTVT.

The chain has TRBV29-1 and TRBJ2-4; perhaps TRBD2 as D (6 bases). The CDR3 consists of 15 residues. Germline CDR1 SQVTM, CDR2 ANQGSEA. V was cut by 2 bases and J by 0 bases, with 11 bases left in between. The CDR3 DNA reads as TGCAGCGTTGAACAGGGCGGGGTAGCCAAAAACATTCAGTACTTC. Its protein product is CSVEQGGVAKNIQYF.

This clone was seen only a few times. The chain uses TRBV7-3 and TRBJ2-2; 7 bases are a match to TRBD2. Trimming cost V 4 bases and J 6 bases; bases outside gene matches: 8. The CDR3 sequence is 15 residues long. The germline V gene has CDR1 SGHTA and CDR2 FQGTGA. DNA for the CDR3: TGTGCCAGCAGCTGGGGGGGAGACCCCGCCGGGGAGCTGTTTTTT. Amino acids: CASSWGGDPAGELFF.

As for this clone: A far larger clone is off by one base, so a read error is likely. The CDR3 DNA follows: TGCGCCCGCAGCCTGTCCGGGGGGGGGCCCGGGGAGCTGTTTTTT. Translation gives CARSLSGGGPGELFF. The chain employs TRBV4-1 and TRBJ2-2, with 8 bases matching TRBD2. The germline CDR1 and CDR2 sequences are MGHRA and YSYEKL. The CDR3 sequence is 15 residues long.

The J gene is TRBJ2-7, the V gene TRBV19; no definite D call. The CDR3 runs 11 residues. In germline, CDR1 is LNHDA, CDR2 SQIVND (reference sequence). V was trimmed by 5 bases and J by 4 bases, leaving 6 bases between them. The CDR3 region is CASSGVYEQYF. The DNA for the CDR3 is TGTGCCAGTAGTGGAGTTTACGAGCAGTACTTC.

The count of this clone is one. The CDR3 nucleotides read TGTGCCAGCCGTGACGCAGGACTAAATTACGAGCAGTACTTC. This encodes CASRDAGLNYEQYF. V is TRBV21-1 and J is TRBJ2-7; the D call TRBD2 from the table was never checked on the DNA. TRBV21-1 is a pseudogene locus. This CDR3 has 14 amino acids.